The 8 T cell receptor beta chains listed next were all sequenced from one sample in a study of CD8+ T cells in alopecia areata. Sample treatment: oral pan-JAK inhibitor, 5-10 mg twice daily. The sequencing template was cDNA reverse transcribed from extracted RNA. Here immunoSEQ multiplex PCR was the method, and the copy in TCRdb shows in-frame clones only, minus some. The sample consists of about 120,000 clones, about three fifths of them appearing once. This specimen was CD8+ T cells sorted from blood, taken at week 24, from a patient treated with tofacitinib. The source of these receptors is a human donor with alopecia areata.

The J gene is TRBJ2-3, the V gene TRBV10-3; 7 bases align to TRBD2. The CDR3 is 15 amino acids. Germline assignment: CDR1 ENHRY and CDR2 SYGVKD. V lost 7 bases, J lost 2 bases, and 9 bases stayed unmatched. The CDR3 DNA reads as TGTGCCATCAAGCGGGACCCTTGGAACACAGATACGCAGTATTTT. As protein: CAIKRDPWNTDTQYF.

This chain links TRBV28 with TRBJ1-1; D gene ambiguous. CDR1 MDHEN and CDR2 SYDVKM come from the germline V gene. This CDR3 spans 11 amino acids. V lost 3 bases and J 7 bases, leaving 6 bases between the germline ends. This CDR3 is CASSFTDEAFF. CDR3 bases: TGTGCCAGCAGTTTCACAGATGAAGCTTTCTTT.

In its sample, this clone was seen a few times. This chain connects TRBV7-8 to TRBJ2-7; D might be TRBD2 (6 bases). Trimming removed 0 bases from V and 0 bases from J, with 9 bases in between. The length of the CDR3 is 15 residues. Germline loops: CDR1 SGHVS, CDR2 FQNEAQ. The CDR3 here is CASSLASGVSYEQYF. DNA for the CDR3: TGTGCCAGCAGCTTAGCTTCGGGGGTCTCCTACGAGCAGTACTTC.

The chain uses TRBV4-3 and TRBJ2-7; possible D gene TRBD2, 5 bases. The germline V and J ends were trimmed by 0 bases and 2 bases, with 11 bases remaining between them. The CDR3 sequence is 15 residues long. The germline CDR1 and CDR2 sequences are LGHNA and YSLEER. CDR3 coding DNA: TGCGCCAGCAGCCAAGATATGACGGGGACCTACGAGCAGTACTTC. Amino acids: CASSQDMTGTYEQYF.

The chain recombines TRBV5-6 with TRBJ2-1; maybe TRBD1 (5 bases). The V gene's germline CDR1 is SGHDT and CDR2 YYEEEE. V dropped 4 bases and J dropped 1 base, with 15 bases sitting between them. This CDR3 has 16 residues. The CDR3 DNA sequence: TGTGCCAGCAGCCCTGTCACAGGTGGTTCCTACAATGAGCAGTTCTTC. Protein sequence: CASSPVTGGSYNEQFF.

This rearrangement joins TRBV13 to TRBJ1-4, with 7 bases that match TRBD1. The CDR3 sequence is 14 residues long. Per the germline V gene, CDR1 is PRHDT and CDR2 is FYEKMQ (reference sequence). V shed 5 bases, J shed 0 bases, and the junction held 0 bases outside the gene matches. The CDR3 region is CASSGQATNEKLFF. The CDR3 nucleotides are TGTGCCAGCAGCGGACAGGCAACTAATGAAAAACTGTTTTTT.

This clone occurred a few times. The V and J genes are TRBV19 and TRBJ1-5; TRBD1 might be the D (6 bases). V was pared by 10 bases and J by 0 bases, with 16 bases between. This CDR3 region has 15 residues. CDR1 and CDR2 (germline): LNHDA, SQIVND (reference sequence). The CDR3 loop reads CATDRPAYSNQPQHF. As DNA, the CDR3 is TGTGCCACCGACAGGCCTGCTTATAGCAATCAGCCCCAGCATTTT.

J is TRBJ1-2 and V is TRBV5-6; 7 nucleotides match TRBD1. This CDR3 contains 16 residues. With V trimmed by 3 bases and J by 6 bases, 14 bases remained unmatched. Germline CDR1 is SGHDT and CDR2 is YYEEEE. The chain's CDR3 is CASSSSPGPQGDGYTF. The CDR3 coding sequence is TGTGCCAGCAGCTCTTCCCCCGGGCCTCAGGGGGATGGCTACACCTTC. The complete variable domain, with remaining parts taken from reference TRBV5-6 and TRBJ1-2, reads DAGVTQSPTHLIKTRGQQVTLRCSPKSGHDTVSWYQQALGQGPQFIFQYYEEEERQRGNFPDRFSGHQFPNYSSELNVNALLLGDSALYLCASSSSPGPQGDGYTFGSGTRLTVV.